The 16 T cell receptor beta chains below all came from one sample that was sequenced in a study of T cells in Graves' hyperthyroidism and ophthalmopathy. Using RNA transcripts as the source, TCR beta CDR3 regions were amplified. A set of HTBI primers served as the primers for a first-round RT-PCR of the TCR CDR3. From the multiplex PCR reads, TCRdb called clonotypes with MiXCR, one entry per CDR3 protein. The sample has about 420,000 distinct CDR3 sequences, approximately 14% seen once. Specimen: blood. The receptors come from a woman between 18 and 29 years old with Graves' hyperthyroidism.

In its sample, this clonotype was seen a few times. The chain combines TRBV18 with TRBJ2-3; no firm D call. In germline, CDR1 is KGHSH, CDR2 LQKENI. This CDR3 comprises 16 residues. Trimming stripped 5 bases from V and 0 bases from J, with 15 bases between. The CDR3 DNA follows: TGTGCCAGCTCAGCCTATGGCGGAGCTAGCACAGATACGCAGTATTTT. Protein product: CASSAYGGASTDTQYF.

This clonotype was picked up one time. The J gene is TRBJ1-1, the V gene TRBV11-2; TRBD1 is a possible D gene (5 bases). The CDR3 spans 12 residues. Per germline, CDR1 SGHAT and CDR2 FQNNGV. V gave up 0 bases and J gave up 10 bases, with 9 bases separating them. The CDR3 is CASSLDPGRAFF. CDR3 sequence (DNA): TGTGCCAGCAGCTTAGACCCAGGGAGAGCTTTCTTT. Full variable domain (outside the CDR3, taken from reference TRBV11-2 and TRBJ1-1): EAGVAQSPRYKIIEKRQSVAFWCNPISGHATLYWYQQILGQGPKLLIQFQNNGVVDDSQLPKDRFSAERLKGVDSTLKIQPAKLEDSAVYLCASSLDPGRAFFGQGTRLTVV.

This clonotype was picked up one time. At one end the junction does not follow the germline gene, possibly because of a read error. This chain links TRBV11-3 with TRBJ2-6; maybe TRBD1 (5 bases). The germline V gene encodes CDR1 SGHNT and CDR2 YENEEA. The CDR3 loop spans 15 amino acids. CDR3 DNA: TGTGCCAGCAGCACTCGGAGCTCTGGGGCCAACGTCCTAACTTTT. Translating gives CASSTRSSGANVLTF.

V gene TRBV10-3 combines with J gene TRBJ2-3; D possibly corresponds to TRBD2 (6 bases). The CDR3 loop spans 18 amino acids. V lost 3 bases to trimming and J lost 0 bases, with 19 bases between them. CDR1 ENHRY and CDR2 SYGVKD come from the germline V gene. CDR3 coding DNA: TGTGCCATCAGTGACGTTCCGAGCGGGTGCACTAGCACAGATACGCAGTATTTT. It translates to CAISDVPSGCTSTDTQYF.

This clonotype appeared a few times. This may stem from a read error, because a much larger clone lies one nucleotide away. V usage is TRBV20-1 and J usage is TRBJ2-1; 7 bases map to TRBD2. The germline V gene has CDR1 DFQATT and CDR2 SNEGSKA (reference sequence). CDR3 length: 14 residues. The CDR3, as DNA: TGCGGTGCTCTCTCTAGCGGCACTTACGGTGAGCAGTTCTTC. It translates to CGALSSGTYGEQFF.

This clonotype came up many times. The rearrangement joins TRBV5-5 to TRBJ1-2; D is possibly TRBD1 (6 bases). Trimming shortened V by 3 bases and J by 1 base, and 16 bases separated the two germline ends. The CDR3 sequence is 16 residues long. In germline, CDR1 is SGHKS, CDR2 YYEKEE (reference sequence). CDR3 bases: TGTGCCAGCAGCTCGGCTGGCGGGGGGCTTAACTATGGCTACACCTTC. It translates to CASSSAGGGLNYGYTF.

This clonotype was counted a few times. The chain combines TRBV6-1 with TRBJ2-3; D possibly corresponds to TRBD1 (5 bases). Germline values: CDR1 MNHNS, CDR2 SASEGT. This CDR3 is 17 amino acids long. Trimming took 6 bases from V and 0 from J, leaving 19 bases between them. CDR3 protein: CASRNYLGQSSTDTQYF. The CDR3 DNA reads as TGTGCCAGCAGGAACTACCTTGGACAATCTAGCACAGATACGCAGTATTTT.

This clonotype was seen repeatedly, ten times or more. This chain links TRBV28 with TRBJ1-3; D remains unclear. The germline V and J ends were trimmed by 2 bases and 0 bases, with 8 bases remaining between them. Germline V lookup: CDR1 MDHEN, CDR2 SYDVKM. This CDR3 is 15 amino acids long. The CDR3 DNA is TGTGCCAGCAGTTTAGTTTCTTTCTCTGGAAACACCATATATTTT. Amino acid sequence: CASSLVSFSGNTIYF.

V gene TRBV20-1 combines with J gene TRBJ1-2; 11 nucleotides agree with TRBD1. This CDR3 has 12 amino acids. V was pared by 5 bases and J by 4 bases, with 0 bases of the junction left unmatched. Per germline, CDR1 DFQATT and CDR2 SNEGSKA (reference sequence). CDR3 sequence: CSAGQGAYGYTF. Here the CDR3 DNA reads TGCAGTGCTGGACAGGGGGCCTATGGCTACACCTTC.

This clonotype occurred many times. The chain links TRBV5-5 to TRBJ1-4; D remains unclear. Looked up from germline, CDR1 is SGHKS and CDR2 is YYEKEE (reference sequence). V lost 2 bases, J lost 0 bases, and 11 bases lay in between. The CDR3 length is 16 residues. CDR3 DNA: TGTGCCAGCAGCTTACGGCCGGCGGCAACTAATGAAAAACTGTTTTTT. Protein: CASSLRPAATNEKLFF.

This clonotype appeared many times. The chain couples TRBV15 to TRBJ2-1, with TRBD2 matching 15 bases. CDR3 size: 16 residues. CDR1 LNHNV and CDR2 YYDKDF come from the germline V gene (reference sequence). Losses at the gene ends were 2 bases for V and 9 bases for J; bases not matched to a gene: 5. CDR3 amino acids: CATSRPRTSGRAEQFF. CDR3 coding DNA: TGTGCCACCAGCAGACCCCGGACTAGCGGGAGGGCTGAGCAGTTCTTC.

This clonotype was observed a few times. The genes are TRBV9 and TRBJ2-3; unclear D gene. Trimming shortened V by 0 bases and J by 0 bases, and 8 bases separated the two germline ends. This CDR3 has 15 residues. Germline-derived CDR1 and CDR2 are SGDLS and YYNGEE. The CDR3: CASSVDYSSTDTQYF. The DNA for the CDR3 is TGTGCCAGCAGCGTAGACTATTCTAGCACAGATACGCAGTATTTT. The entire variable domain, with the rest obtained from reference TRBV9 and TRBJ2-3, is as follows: DSGVTQTPKHLITATGQRVTLRCSPRSGDLSVYWYQQSLDQGLQFLIQYYNGEERAKGNILERFSAQQFPDLHSELNLSSLELGDSALYFCASSVDYSSTDTQYFGPGTRLTVL.

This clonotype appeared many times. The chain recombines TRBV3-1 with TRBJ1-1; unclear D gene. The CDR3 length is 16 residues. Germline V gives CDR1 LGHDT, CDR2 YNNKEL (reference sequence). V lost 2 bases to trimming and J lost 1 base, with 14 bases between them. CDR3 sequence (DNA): TGTGCCAGCAGCCAAAACCTCGGAATAGGGAACACTGAAGCTTTCTTT. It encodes CASSQNLGIGNTEAFF.

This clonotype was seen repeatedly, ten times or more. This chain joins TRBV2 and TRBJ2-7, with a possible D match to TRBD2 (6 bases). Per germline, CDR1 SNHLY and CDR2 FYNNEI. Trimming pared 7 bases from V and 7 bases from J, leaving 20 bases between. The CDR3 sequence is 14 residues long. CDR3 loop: CASIGSTKAGEQYF. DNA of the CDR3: TGTGCCAGCATCGGATCTACCAAGGCGGGGGAGCAGTACTTC.

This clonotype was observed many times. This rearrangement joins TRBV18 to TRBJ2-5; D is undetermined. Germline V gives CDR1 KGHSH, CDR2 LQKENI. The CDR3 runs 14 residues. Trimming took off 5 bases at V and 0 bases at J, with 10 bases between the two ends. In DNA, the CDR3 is TGTGCCAGCTCAACCCTACGGGACCAAGAGACCCAGTACTTC. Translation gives CASSTLRDQETQYF.

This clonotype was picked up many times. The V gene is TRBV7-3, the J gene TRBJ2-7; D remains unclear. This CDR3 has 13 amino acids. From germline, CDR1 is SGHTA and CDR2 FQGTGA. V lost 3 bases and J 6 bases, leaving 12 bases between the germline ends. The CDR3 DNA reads TGTGCCAGCAGCTTGCAAGGGTTCAGCGAGCAGTACTTC. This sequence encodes CASSLQGFSEQYF.